A single T cell receptor (beta chain) is shown here with its context. Germline V lookup: CDR1 MNHEY, CDR2 SVGAGI. This CDR3 spans 14 amino acids. V lost 6 bases and J lost 6; bases outside the gene matches: 6. The data belong to a study of blood T cell repertoires in COVID-19. Across the whole study: PBMCs, B-cell-depleted T cells, or T cells were the source of the cDNA or gDNA that made up the material.

Using immunoSEQ multiplex PCR, the repertoire was profiled, and TCRdb retains in-frame clones only, with some absent. The table records under 200,000 clones, around 89% of them present only once. The specimen was PBMCs or T cells enriched from blood (not recorded which). The receptor was derived from a woman aged 18-29 years who had recovered from COVID-19. The rearrangement uses TRBV6-5 and TRBJ2-7; TRBD1 aligns across 12 bases. Written as DNA, the CDR3 is TGTGCCAGCAGGATGGGACAGGGGGCGTTCGAGCAGTACTTC. It specifies CASRMGQGAFEQYF.